The 16 T cell receptor beta chains presented below share a single source sample, sequenced in a study of cytomegalovirus exposure and HLA in healthy donors. A multiplex PCR was run with 60 Vbeta primers and 13 Jbeta primers. Method: immunoSEQ multiplex PCR; TCRdb's copy keeps in-frame clones and lacks some. This sample has approximately 160,000 clones, with around 68% found just once. The sequenced sample was PBMCs. The receptors shown here come from a woman aged 40 to 50 in good health and CMV-seropositive.

The V call is TRBV7-2, the J call TRBJ1-1, with D uncertain. The V end was cut by 5 bases, the J end by 7 bases, with 14 bases between. CDR1 and CDR2 (germline): SGHTA, FQGNSA. The CDR3 consists of 13 residues. DNA for the CDR3: TGTGCCAGCAGCCGATTCCGGACTGTTGAAGCTTTCTTT. It specifies CASSRFRTVEAFF.

The chain carries TRBV28 and TRBJ2-7; no clear D. From germline, CDR1 is MDHEN and CDR2 SYDVKM. Trimming removed 7 bases at V and 0 bases at J, with 4 bases between. The CDR3 is 11 amino acids. The CDR3 spells CASTSSYEQYF. CDR3 nucleotides: TGTGCCAGCACCTCCTCCTACGAGCAGTACTTC.

This chain joins TRBV5-1 and TRBJ2-3; D might be TRBD2 (7 bases). Trimming took 4 bases from V and 1 from J, leaving 16 bases between them. CDR1 and CDR2 from the germline V gene are SGHRS and YFSETQ. CDR3 size: 16 residues. This chain's CDR3 is CASSPEGGQGTDTQYF. The CDR3 DNA reads as TGCGCCAGCAGCCCCGAGGGGGGGCAGGGCACAGATACGCAGTATTTT.

This sequence joins TRBV7-2 and TRBJ2-6; weak D call: TRBD1 (5 bases). The CDR3 has 14 amino acids. The germline V gene encodes CDR1 SGHTA and CDR2 FQGNSA. The V and J ends lost 5 bases and 10 bases respectively, with 15 bases between them. CDR3 sequence reads: CASSRLQGSNVLTF. The CDR3 DNA reads as TGTGCCAGCAGCCGACTCCAGGGTTCTAACGTCCTGACTTTC.

This clone has a single count. This chain links TRBV10-3 with TRBJ2-3; possibly TRBD1 for D (5 bases). Germline CDR1 reads ENHRY; CDR2 reads SYGVKD. The CDR3 runs 11 residues. The V and J ends lost 4 bases and 9 bases respectively, with 8 bases between them. DNA for the CDR3: TGTGCCATCAGTGCCAGGGCAACGCAGTATTTT. Protein: CAISARATQYF.

This clone was recorded once. V is TRBV10-3 and J is TRBJ2-3; 13 positions agree with TRBD2. Losses at the gene ends were 7 bases for V and 4 bases for J; bases not matched to a gene: 2. CDR3 length: 14 amino acids. Germline CDR1 is ENHRY and CDR2 is SYGVKD. The CDR3 DNA sequence: TGTGCCATCAAACTAGCGGGAGGGGCAGATACGCAGTATTTT. Amino acids: CAIKLAGGADTQYF.

The gene calls are TRBV4-3 and TRBJ1-2, with TRBD1 matching 8 bases. Germline lookup yields CDR1 LGHNA and CDR2 YSLEER. The CDR3 has 16 residues. After removal of 1 base from V and 2 bases from J, the junction contained 6 bases not matched to a gene. The CDR3 DNA reads as TGCGCCAGCAGCCAAGGGCGAAGACAGGGGAACTATGGCTACACCTTC. As protein: CASSQGRRQGNYGYTF.

This clone was counted only a few times. The rearrangement joins TRBV7-9 to TRBJ2-2; 8 positions agree with TRBD2. V lost 11 bases, J lost 3 bases, and 20 bases stayed unmatched. This CDR3 spans 18 amino acids. Looked up from germline, CDR1 is SEHNR and CDR2 is FQNEAQ (reference sequence). The CDR3 spells CAAEGLFRGGGDTGELFF. The CDR3 region has the DNA TGTGCCGCCGAGGGGTTGTTTCGGGGGGGCGGGGACACCGGGGAGCTGTTTTTT.

This clone was observed once. The rearrangement joins TRBV2 to TRBJ1-1; 7 positions agree with TRBD1. Trimming took 5 bases from V and 5 from J; bases not matched to a gene: 2. CDR1 and CDR2 from the germline V gene are SNHLY and FYNNEI. The CDR3 has 12 amino acids. CDR3 DNA sequence: TGTGCCAGCAGTCAGGGGGGAACTGAAGCTTTCTTT. It yields the protein CASSQGGTEAFF.

The CDR3 nucleotides are TGCGCCAGCAGCCAAGGTCGCACTGAAGCTTTCTTT. It codes for CASSQGRTEAFF. This rearrangement joins TRBV4-1 to TRBJ1-1, with D hard to call. The CDR3 is 12 residues long. V shed 1 base and J shed 4 bases, with 4 bases lying between them. The germline V gene has CDR1 MGHRA and CDR2 YSYEKL.

This clone was found once. This chain uses TRBV7-2 with TRBJ1-4; 7 positions match TRBD1. The ends lost 4 bases at V and 4 bases at J; junction bases unmatched: 6. The germline V gene encodes CDR1 SGHTA and CDR2 FQGNSA. The length of the CDR3 is 15 residues. The CDR3 sequence is CASSSSTGNNEKLFF. CDR3 sequence (DNA): TGTGCCAGCAGCTCGTCGACAGGGAATAATGAAAAACTGTTTTTT.

The chain carries TRBV27 and TRBJ2-5; 13 positions match TRBD2. The end of the DNA aligns better with TRBJ2-7, so the J call may be wrong. Germline V gene lookup returns CDR1 MNHEY and CDR2 SMNVEV (reference sequence). CDR3 length equals 16 residues. The CDR3 coding sequence is TGTGCCAGCAGTCGCGGACTAGCGGGAGCAGGGGACGAGCAGTACTTC. Translating it yields CASSRGLAGAGDEQYF.

This clone has just a few counts. The V call is TRBV10-3, the J call TRBJ1-4, with D perhaps TRBD1 (6 bases). V was clipped by 6 bases and J by 7 bases, with 12 bases between them. CDR1 is ENHRY, CDR2 SYGVKD, per germline. The CDR3 is made up of 13 amino acids. The DNA for the CDR3 is TGTGCCATCAGGACAGGAGACGCTGAAAAACTGTTTTTT. This encodes CAIRTGDAEKLFF.

The V gene is TRBV6-5, the J gene TRBJ1-3; D possibly corresponds to TRBD1 (5 bases). CDR1 and CDR2 (germline): MNHEY, SVGAGI. This CDR3 contains 12 residues. V shed 6 bases and J shed 4 bases, with 7 bases lying between them. Written as DNA, the CDR3 is TGTGCCAGCAGGGGGGGAGGAAACACCATATATTTT. This encodes CASRGGGNTIYF.

The chain couples TRBV28 to TRBJ1-5, with 9 bases that match TRBD1. The germline V gene encodes CDR1 MDHEN and CDR2 SYDVKM. The CDR3 runs 15 residues. V shed 6 bases, J shed 2 bases, and the junction held 5 bases outside the gene matches. CDR3: CASRWDRDGNQPQHF. For the CDR3, the DNA is TGTGCCAGCAGGTGGGACAGGGACGGCAATCAGCCCCAGCATTTT.

V is TRBV19 and J is TRBJ1-1; 10 nucleotides match TRBD1. The V segment lost 4 bases and the J segment 0 bases; nucleotides outside the gene matches: 11. The germline V gene has CDR1 LNHDA and CDR2 SQIVND (reference sequence). CDR3 length: 18 amino acids. The DNA of the CDR3 is TGTGCCAGTAGTAAAACGGGACAGGGGTTCTTTATGAACACTGAAGCTTTCTTT. This translates into CASSKTGQGFFMNTEAFF.